What follows are 14 T cell receptor beta chains derived from one specimen sequenced in a study of blood T cells in healthy people across ages. Through a sample-barcoded 5' primer and a J-beta primer mix, a second PCR was run for about 7 to 12 cycles. TCRdb re-analysed the 5' RACE reads in MiXCR, keeping a single row per CDR3 protein. The sample holds over 600,000 distinct CDR3 sequences, around a fifth seen once. The sample taken for sequencing was blood. The receptors shown here come from a man between 65 and 79 years old in good health.

In DNA, the CDR3 is TGTGCCAGCAGTTTATTAGCGGGGACCTCCTACGAGCAGTACTTC. The encoded protein is CASSLLAGTSYEQYF. The J gene is TRBJ2-7, the V gene TRBV28; 8 nucleotides agree with TRBD2. The CDR3 is 15 amino acids. CDR1 MDHEN and CDR2 SYDVKM come from the germline V gene. The V and J ends lost 1 base and 0 bases, in that order; junction bases with no gene match: 2.

The gene calls are TRBV3-1 and TRBJ1-1; 10 bases match TRBD1. CDR1 is LGHDT and CDR2 is YNNKEL in the germline V gene (reference sequence). The CDR3 spans 15 residues. Trimming cost V 6 bases and J 7 bases; bases outside gene matches: 11. The CDR3 region is CASRQTDRGLNEAFF. CDR3 bases: TGTGCCAGCAGACAAACAGACAGGGGGCTTAATGAAGCTTTCTTT. The complete variable domain, with remaining parts taken from reference TRBV3-1 and TRBJ1-1, reads DTAVSQTPKYLVTQMGNDKSIKCEQNLGHDTMYWYKQDSKKFLKIMFSYNNKELIINETVPNRFSPKSPDKAHLNLHINSLELGDSAVYFCASRQTDRGLNEAFFGQGTRLTVV.

This chain uses TRBV10-3 with TRBJ2-3, with 8 bases lining up with TRBD1. Germline lookup yields CDR1 ENHRY and CDR2 SYGVKD. The trim removed 4 bases at V and 2 bases at J, leaving 5 bases unmatched. The length of the CDR3 is 15 residues. CDR3 sequence reads: CAISGTGRYTDTQYF. For the CDR3, the DNA is TGTGCCATCAGTGGGACAGGGAGGTACACAGATACGCAGTATTTT.

The chain combines TRBV20-1 with TRBJ2-5; the match to TRBD2 covers 11 bases. Judging by the DNA end, TRBJ2-7 fits better; the J call may be wrong. Germline V lookup: CDR1 DFQATT, CDR2 SNEGSKA (reference sequence). The CDR3 covers 14 residues. In DNA form, the CDR3 reads TGCAGTGCTAGATTGGCTAGCGGGAGGTACGAGCAGTACTTC. Amino acids: CSARLASGRYEQYF.

In its sample, this clonotype was seen a few times. Here the CDR3 reads CASSQRGSYGGNQPQHF. DNA of the CDR3: TGTGCCAGCAGCCAAAGAGGGTCTTACGGTGGGAACCAGCCCCAGCATTTT. V usage is TRBV16 and J usage is TRBJ1-5; D is unresolved. The length of the CDR3 is 17 residues. Between the trimmed V and J ends, which lost 2 bases and 7 bases, there was a span of 21 bases. Germline lookup yields CDR1 KGHSY and CDR2 FQNENV.

With respect to this clonotype: One junction end disagrees with the germline gene, perhaps due to a read error. This chain uses TRBV20-1 with TRBJ2-1; TRBD2 matches at 9 bases. CDR1 DFQATT and CDR2 SNEGSKA come from the germline V gene (reference sequence). This CDR3 comprises 13 residues. CDR3 protein: CGAQREVDNEQFF. In nucleotides, the CDR3 is TGCGGTGCTCAGCGGGAGGTCGATAATGAGCAGTTCTTC.

The DNA of the CDR3 is TGTGCCAGCAGCTACGACACATCGAACACCGGGGAGCTGTTTTTT. It yields the protein CASSYDTSNTGELFF. This rearrangement joins TRBV5-4 to TRBJ2-2; D is uncertain. The V gene's germline CDR1 is SGHNT and CDR2 YYREEE (reference sequence). This CDR3 comprises 15 residues. Trimming took 3 bases from V and 0 from J, leaving 9 bases between them.

This clonotype appeared a few times. The J gene is TRBJ2-1, the V gene TRBV11-1, with D possibly being TRBD1 or TRBD2 (5 bases each). This CDR3 contains 16 residues. The germline V gene encodes CDR1 SGHAT and CDR2 FQDESV (reference sequence). Between the trimmed V and J ends, which lost 1 base and 0 bases, there was a span of 10 bases. The CDR3 is CASSLESGTSYNEQFF. The CDR3 DNA is TGTGCCAGCAGCTTAGAATCGGGGACCTCCTACAATGAGCAGTTCTTC.

In its sample, this clonotype was seen many times. CDR3 sequence (DNA): TGCGCCAGCAGCCAAGTTTTTCAGTACCCCTACGAGCAGTACTTC. This sequence encodes CASSQVFQYPYEQYF. The J gene is TRBJ2-7, the V gene TRBV4-1, with D unresolved. V dropped 1 base and J dropped 2 bases, with 12 bases sitting between them. Germline CDR1 and CDR2: MGHRA and YSYEKL. The CDR3 is made up of 15 amino acids.

This clonotype was counted only a few times. This chain uses TRBV15 with TRBJ2-1, with 8 nucleotides matching TRBD1. V was clipped by 4 bases and J by 4 bases; unmatched bases: 9. Germline CDR1 and CDR2: LNHNV and YYDKDF (reference sequence). The CDR3 loop spans 16 amino acids. The chain's CDR3 is CATSNPGTGEYNEQFF. CDR3 coding DNA: TGTGCCACCAGCAACCCCGGGACAGGCGAATACAATGAGCAGTTCTTC.

J is TRBJ2-1 and V is TRBV20-1, with unresolved D. The CDR3 has 10 residues. V lost 1 base and J lost 6, with 1 base in between. Germline V gene sequence: CDR1 DFQATT, CDR2 SNEGSKA (reference sequence). The CDR3 DNA follows: TGCAGTGCTAGAGTCAATGAGCAGTTCTTC. Encoded protein: CSARVNEQFF.

At least ten counts were recorded for this clonotype. CDR3 residues: CASSLMTGGNSPLHF. As DNA, the CDR3 is TGTGCCAGCAGTTTGATGACAGGGGGGAATTCACCCCTCCACTTT. This sequence joins TRBV6-5 and TRBJ1-6; the match to TRBD1 covers 9 bases. Unmatched junction bases numbered 5, after V lost 4 bases and J lost 7 bases. Germline V CDR1 and CDR2: MNHEY, SVGAGI. The CDR3 runs 15 residues.

The chain couples TRBV6-6 to TRBJ2-3; D possibly corresponds to TRBD2 (6 bases). Deletions cut 2 bases from V and 8 bases from J, with 8 bases between. CDR1 and CDR2 (germline): MNHNY, SVGAGI (reference sequence). CDR3 length: 12 amino acids. The CDR3 nucleotides are TGTGCCAGCAGTTACGCCGGGAGTACGCAGTATTTT. The encoded protein is CASSYAGSTQYF.

This clonotype was detected a few times. This rearrangement joins TRBV20-1 to TRBJ2-1; 8 bases are shared with TRBD1. Germline V gene sequence: CDR1 DFQATT, CDR2 SNEGSKA (reference sequence). The CDR3 is 15 amino acids. V was pared by 3 bases and J by 2 bases, with 6 bases of the junction left unmatched. CDR3 bases: TGCAGTGCTAGGCCCAGGGGGCGGGCCTACAATGAGCAGTTCTTC. As protein: CSARPRGRAYNEQFF.